A selection of T cell receptor beta chains follows, all from one sample in a study of cytotoxic CD8 clonotypes in ibrutinib-treated CLL. Data came from immunoSEQ multiplex PCR; TCRdb stores just in-frame clones and leaves some out. This table holds roughly 29,000 clones, less than 60% found once. The material was PBMCs, obtained before ibrutinib treatment. The receptors shown here come from a human donor with chronic lymphocytic leukemia. Both conserved end residues are part of each CDR3. A D gene is named only where the DNA matches it firmly. Some rows have no size entry. The others give once, few or many, or a class for an expanded clone.

>-|-|TRBV6-5|TRBJ2-2
TGTGCCAGCAGTTACCGCGGACTTTCTGCCGGGGAGCTGTTTTTT
CASSYRGLSAGELFF
>once|-|TRBV10-3|TRBJ2-6
TGTGCCATCAGGAGAGGCCGATCCTCTGGGGCCAACGTCCTGACTTTC
CAIRRGRSSGANVLTF
>-|-|TRBV30|TRBJ1-2
TGTGCCCTAAACCAGGGGACTAACTATGGCTACACCTTC
CALNQGTNYGYTF
>-|TRBD2|TRBV11-2|TRBJ2-3
TGTGCCAGCAGCGCCCGACTAGCGGTCTTGAATCTAGATACGCAGTATTTT
CASSARLAVLNLDTQYF
>-|TRBD1|TRBV28|TRBJ2-7
TGTGCCACCCAGGGACAGCTTCCTTACGAGCAGTACTTC
CATQGQLPYEQYF
>-|-|TRBV9|TRBJ2-3
TGTGCCAGCAGCGTAAATTGGGGTGGAACAGATACGCAGTATTTT
CASSVNWGGTDTQYF
>-|TRBD2|TRBV27|TRBJ2-4
TGTGCCAGCAGTCCGGGGACTAGCGACATTCAGTACTTC
CASSPGTSDIQYF
>-|-|TRBV6-6|TRBJ1-3
TGTGCCAGCAGTTACTCAGGAGGGACGGGAAACACCATATATTTT
CASSYSGGTGNTIYF
>few|-|TRBV9|TRBJ1-2
TGTGCCAGCAGCGTACAGGACGGACGAGGTGGCTACACCTTC
CASSVQDGRGGYTF
>few|TRBD2|TRBV13|TRBJ2-5
TGTGCCAGCAGCTTCGGGAGGGCCTCGGAGACCCAGTACTTC
CASSFGRASETQYF
>few|TRBD1|TRBV13|TRBJ2-7
TGTGCCAGCAGCCCACAAGGGACAGGATCCTACGAGCAGTACTTC
CASSPQGTGSYEQYF
>-|-|TRBV2|TRBJ2-1
TGTGCCAGCTCCTTCGAGCCGACGGCCTACAATGAGCAGTTCTTC
CASSFEPTAYNEQFF
>few|-|TRBV2|TRBJ2-3
TGTGCCAGCAGCACCCGGGCCGCTCAAGATACGCAGTATTTT
CASSTRAAQDTQYF
>few|TRBD2|TRBV5-1|TRBJ2-3
TGCGCCAGCAGACTAGCGGGGTTAGGAGATACGCAGTATTTT
CASRLAGLGDTQYF
>-|-|TRBV19|TRBJ2-1
TGTGCCAGTAGTGGCAGGGCCCAGGGATATGAGCAGTTCTTC
CASSGRAQGYEQFF
>few|TRBD1|TRBV5-1|TRBJ2-5
TGCGCCAGCAGCAGCTTGAACGCACAGGGGGCCGATGAGACCCAGTACTTC
CASSSLNAQGADETQYF
>-|TRBD2|TRBV29-1|TRBJ2-1
TGCAGCGTTGATAAGCGGGGGGTCATCTACAATGAGCAGTTCTTC
CSVDKRGVIYNEQFF
>-|-|TRBV9|TRBJ1-2
TGTGCCAGCAGCGTAGTCGCAGGGGCGGCCTATGGCTACACCTTC
CASSVVAGAAYGYTF
>-|-|TRBV16|TRBJ2-7
TGTGCCAGCAGCCAACGGGCCTACGAGCAGTACTTC
CASSQRAYEQYF
>-|-|TRBV11-2|TRBJ2-1
TGTGCCAGCAGCTCATCGAGCGGTAGTGAGCAGTTCTTC
CASSSSSGSEQFF
>-|-|TRBV11-2|TRBJ2-2
TGTGCCAGCAGCTTAGTTCGGGGCTACCCCAGTAACACCGGGGAGCTGTTTTTT
CASSLVRGYPSNTGELFF
>-|TRBD1|TRBV2|TRBJ2-7
TGTGCCAGCATCCTTCCTCGGGGACAGGGTTACGAGCAGTACTTC
CASILPRGQGYEQYF
>-|-|TRBV11-2|TRBJ2-3
TGTGCCAGCAGCTTAGTATCAGGACTCACAGATACGCAGTATTTT
CASSLVSGLTDTQYF
>-|TRBD2|TRBV11-3|TRBJ2-7
TGTGCCAGCAGCCAAGGCGGGGGCTCCTACGAGCAGTACTTC
CASSQGGGSYEQYF
>-|-|TRBV6-5|TRBJ1-2
TGTGCCAGCGGGATCCACGGACAGCCTTATGGCTACACCTTC
CASGIHGQPYGYTF
>few|-|TRBV10-3|TRBJ1-2
TGTGCCATCAGTGAGTCGGAGGGGTTGGGGAATGGCTACACCTTC
CAISESEGLGNGYTF
>-|-|TRBV2|TRBJ1-2
TGTGCCAGCAGGACGGATGGCTATGGCTACACCTTC
CASRTDGYGYTF
>-|-|TRBV6-5|TRBJ2-5
TGTGCCAGCTCCACTCTGGCCCTACACGGCGAGACCCAGTACTTC
CASSTLALHGETQYF
>-|-|TRBV7-6|TRBJ2-5
TGTGCCAGCAGCTTAGGTCGGGGGCCCGGGACCCAGTACTTC
CASSLGRGPGTQYF
>-|-|TRBV7-2|TRBJ2-3
TGTGCCAGCCTCTTCCAGGGGTGGGGTACAGATACGCAGTATTTT
CASLFQGWGTDTQYF
>medium-sized|TRBD1|TRBV7-9|TRBJ1-4
TGTGCCAGCAGCGTCCGGGACAGGGCTAATGAAAAACTGTTTTTT
CASSVRDRANEKLFF
>medium-sized|-|TRBV18|TRBJ2-3
TGTGCCAGCTCGCGTACTACAGATACGCAGTATTTT
CASSRTTDTQYF
>few|-|TRBV7-6|TRBJ2-7
TGTGCCAGCAGCTTAGAGGACAGCATTCTCTACGAGCAGTACTTC
CASSLEDSILYEQYF
>-|-|TRBV7-6|TRBJ1-1
TGTGCCAGCAGCCACCGAGTGGGGATTAAGAACACTGAAGCTTTCTTT
CASSHRVGIKNTEAFF
>medium-sized|TRBD1|TRBV5-1|TRBJ2-3
TGCGCCAGCAGTCCCGGGACAGGGTTTGAACTTAGCACAGATACGCAGTATTTT
CASSPGTGFELSTDTQYF
>-|-|TRBV11-2|TRBJ2-7
TGTGCCAGCAGCTCAGGGGGGGGATTCTACGAGCAGTACTTC
CASSSGGGFYEQYF